The TCR beta chain under discussion was sequenced for a study of technical replicates of blood from several donors. Libraries were prepared by immunoSEQ multiplex PCR; TCRdb keeps only in-frame clonotypes and omits some of them. Found here are over 90,000 clones, approximately 96% of them singletons; the top ten hold roughly 0.35%. The germline V gene has CDR1 MGHDK and CDR2 SYGVNS. Trimming stripped 4 bases from V and 3 bases from J, with 9 bases between. The CDR3 length is 13 residues. The TCR was taken from a human donor in good health. Specimen: T cells isolated from PBMCs. The chain couples TRBV25-1 to TRBJ1-2; D uncertain. CDR3 coding DNA: TGTGCCAGCAGTGCTACAGAATACTATGGCTACACCTTC. It codes for CASSATEYYGYTF.